Each of the 24 T cell receptor beta chains below was sequenced from the same sample in a study of shared clonotypes between healthy human individuals (dated by TCRdb to 2019 to 2021). For the CD8 naive samples, CD45RO-negative cells were positively selected for CCR7, yielding a CD45RA+CCR7+ population from which TemRA cells were excluded. Libraries were prepared through the immunoSEQ multiplex PCR assay. TCRdb's version of the immuneACCESS table is confined to in-frame rearrangements and falls short of the full clone set. An unresolved V gene accounts for under half of the shortfall where checked; the remainder is of unknown origin. In this sample the table shows about 2.1 million clones, around 93% of which occur a single time. Of the sample, about 1.7% is held by the ten largest clones. The specimen was naive CD8+ T cells from PBMCs. The cell subset or site label on this specimen signifies: CD45RA+CCR7+. Receptors originate from a man aged 18 to 30 in good health. Some clones in this sample may be carry-over from other donors' samples.

The chain employs TRBV5-6 and TRBJ1-2; D unresolved. Germline V gene lookup returns CDR1 SGHDT and CDR2 YYEEEE. Trimming took 6 bases from V and 7 from J, leaving 28 bases between them. The CDR3 spans 17 residues. In DNA form, the CDR3 reads TGTGCCAGCAAGCGAGAGAGGCCCGCTATCCGGTTTTTTGGCTACACCTTC. Amino acid sequence: CASKRERPAIRFFGYTF. Based on the CDR3 plus reference TRBV5-6 and TRBJ1-2, the full variable domain is DAGVTQSPTHLIKTRGQQVTLRCSPKSGHDTVSWYQQALGQGPQFIFQYYEEEERQRGNFPDRFSGHQFPNYSSELNVNALLLGDSALYLCASKRERPAIRFFGYTFGSGTRLTVV.

This chain links TRBV27 with TRBJ2-3, with a tentative D call TRBD2 (6 bases). CDR1 and CDR2 (germline): MNHEY, SMNVEV (reference sequence). The CDR3 loop spans 13 amino acids. With 6 bases removed from V and 6 bases from J, the gap between germline ends came to 13 bases. The CDR3 sequence is CASRPWGEDTQYF. CDR3 sequence (DNA): TGTGCCAGCAGACCTTGGGGGGAGGATACGCAGTATTTT.

V is TRBV10-1 and J is TRBJ2-3, with TRBD2 as a possible D gene (6 bases). Germline CDR1 and CDR2: WNHNN and SYGVQD (reference sequence). Deletions cut 2 bases from V and 0 bases from J, with 15 bases between. There are 17 residues in the CDR3. DNA of the CDR3: TGCGCCAGCAGTGAGATATTGACCGGAGGGAGCACAGATACGCAGTATTTT. Translating gives CASSEILTGGSTDTQYF.

This CDR3 is CASSLVETRGTEAFF. As DNA, the CDR3 is TGTGCCAGCAGCTTGGTGGAAACGAGGGGCACTGAAGCTTTCTTT. The gene calls are TRBV5-4 and TRBJ1-1; a weak D match, TRBD1 (5 bases). CDR3 size: 15 residues. From germline, CDR1 is SGHNT and CDR2 YYREEE (reference sequence). V lost 0 bases and J 4 bases, leaving 13 bases between the germline ends.

This clone was seen a single time. The chain carries TRBV9 and TRBJ2-5; D remains ambiguous. The V gene's germline CDR1 is SGDLS and CDR2 YYNGEE. This CDR3 has 15 amino acids. Trimming took off 0 bases at V and 2 bases at J, with 11 bases between the two ends. CDR3 residues: CASSVGESRQETQYF. The CDR3 DNA reads TGTGCCAGCAGCGTAGGAGAGAGCAGACAAGAGACCCAGTACTTC.

As concerns this clone: The same CDR3 is also encoded by other DNA sequences in this sample. CDR3 sequence: CASSYSGASSYEQYF. CDR3 in DNA: TGTGCCAGCAGTTACTCGGGTGCCAGCTCCTACGAGCAGTACTTC. The rearrangement uses TRBV6-5 and TRBJ2-7; D remains unclear. The CDR3 is 15 residues long. Deletions cut 0 bases from V and 0 bases from J, with 9 bases between. The germline CDR1 and CDR2 sequences are MNHEY and SVGAGI.

This chain uses TRBV9 with TRBJ2-7; D remains ambiguous. The V gene's germline CDR1 is SGDLS and CDR2 YYNGEE. With 0 bases removed from V and 4 bases from J, the gap between germline ends came to 14 bases. This CDR3 is 15 amino acids long. DNA of the CDR3: TGTGCCAGCAGCGTAGCTGCCGGCCCAAGGTACGAGCAGTACTTC. Its protein product is CASSVAAGPRYEQYF.

In its sample, this clone was seen a few times. The chain is built from TRBV15 and TRBJ2-7; 11 bases are shared with TRBD2. V lost 1 base and J lost 4; bases outside the gene matches: 12. The CDR3 is 18 amino acids. Germline V gene sequence: CDR1 LNHNV, CDR2 YYDKDF (reference sequence). CDR3 residues: CATSRAPSSGRTLYEQYF. In DNA, the CDR3 is TGTGCCACCAGCAGAGCCCCCTCTAGCGGGAGGACACTTTACGAGCAGTACTTC.

The chain couples TRBV29-1 to TRBJ2-4; D ambiguous. CDR1 is SQVTM and CDR2 is ANQGSEA in the germline V gene. V lost 4 bases to trimming and J lost 2 bases, with 9 bases between them. The CDR3 is made up of 13 amino acids. CDR3 in amino acids: CSVGVFPKNIQYF. The DNA of the CDR3 is TGCAGCGTTGGGGTCTTCCCCAAAAACATTCAGTACTTC.

The chain has TRBV7-8 and TRBJ2-6; 7 bases line up with TRBD2. Trimming cost V 2 bases and J 1 base; bases outside gene matches: 8. This CDR3 spans 18 amino acids. Germline V CDR1 and CDR2: SGHVS, FQNEAQ. The CDR3: CASSLLQRGLSGANVLTF. The CDR3 coding sequence is TGTGCCAGCAGCTTATTGCAGAGGGGACTATCTGGGGCCAACGTCCTGACTTTC.

This clone appeared once. Other DNA sequences in the same sample also yield this CDR3. This chain connects TRBV6-5 to TRBJ2-7, with D hard to call. The germline gives CDR1 MNHEY, CDR2 SVGAGI. This CDR3 comprises 13 residues. V dropped 0 bases and J dropped 3 bases, with 6 bases sitting between them. The CDR3 region is CASSYSTGYEQYF. The CDR3, as DNA: TGTGCCAGCAGTTACTCGACCGGCTACGAGCAGTACTTC.

CDR3 bases: TGTGCCAGCAAGGCGGAAGGTTTTGAAGAGGCCTACGAGCAGTACTTC. It translates to CASKAEGFEEAYEQYF. The genes are TRBV2 and TRBJ2-7; D not certain. This CDR3 has 16 residues. Per germline, CDR1 SNHLY and CDR2 FYNNEI. V was trimmed by 7 bases and J by 2 bases, leaving 21 bases between them.

This clone was picked up one time. The rearrangement uses TRBV15 and TRBJ2-2; no reliable D call. Per the germline V gene, CDR1 is LNHNV and CDR2 is YYDKDF (reference sequence). This CDR3 region has 15 residues. Trimming removed 0 bases at V and 1 base at J, with 6 bases between. Written as DNA, the CDR3 is TGTGCCACCAGCAGAGATATGAGGAACACCGGGGAGCTGTTTTTT. Residues: CATSRDMRNTGELFF.

This clone has just one count. The same CDR3 also results from other DNA sequences found in this sample. The chain links TRBV27 to TRBJ2-1, with D possibly being TRBD1 (7 bases). Trimming cost V 3 bases and J 6 bases, with 12 bases left between them. This CDR3 spans 14 amino acids. Germline V gene data show CDR1 as MNHEY and CDR2 as SMNVEV (reference sequence). The CDR3 region is CASSLVRGANEQFF. The CDR3 nucleotides are TGTGCCAGCAGTTTGGTCAGGGGGGCCAATGAGCAGTTCTTC.

V and J are TRBV28 and TRBJ2-2; weak D call: TRBD2 (5 bases). Germline V gives CDR1 MDHEN, CDR2 SYDVKM. There are 13 residues in the CDR3. Trimming removed 3 bases from V and 8 bases from J, with 10 bases in between. The chain's CDR3 is CASSFGERGELFF. The DNA for the CDR3 is TGTGCCAGCAGTTTCGGGGAAAGAGGGGAGCTGTTTTTT.

The chain uses TRBV27 and TRBJ1-2; TRBD1 matches 8 bases. The CDR3 extends over 15 amino acids. V trimming: 2 bases; J trimming: 1 base; junction bases outside the gene matches: 3. Germline assignment: CDR1 MNHEY and CDR2 SMNVEV (reference sequence). CDR3 in amino acids: CASSLAGGLNYGYTF. The CDR3 DNA reads TGTGCCAGCAGTTTAGCAGGGGGCCTTAACTATGGCTACACCTTC.

This rearrangement joins TRBV19 to TRBJ2-7, with D maybe TRBD1 (6 bases). The CDR3 loop spans 15 amino acids. Germline V gene sequence: CDR1 LNHDA, CDR2 SQIVND (reference sequence). V dropped 9 bases and J dropped 0 bases, with 18 bases sitting between them. The CDR3 bases are TGTGCCAGCGCAACGGCCCAGGGGAGCTCCTACGAGCAGTACTTC. The encoded protein is CASATAQGSSYEQYF.

On this clone itself: This sample also contains other DNA sequences that code for the same CDR3. This chain's CDR3 is CASSVGAGGSYEQYF. CDR3 DNA sequence: TGTGCCAGCAGCGTAGGGGCGGGAGGGTCGTACGAGCAGTACTTC. J is TRBJ2-7 and V is TRBV9, with TRBD2 matching 9 bases. Per germline, CDR1 SGDLS and CDR2 YYNGEE. After removal of 0 bases from V and 4 bases from J, the junction contained 5 bases not matched to a gene. This CDR3 region has 15 residues.

The chain carries TRBV9 and TRBJ1-2; possibly TRBD1 for D (5 bases). The CDR3 consists of 12 residues. V was clipped by 0 bases and J by 8 bases, with 8 bases between them. Germline V lookup: CDR1 SGDLS, CDR2 YYNGEE. In nucleotides, the CDR3 is TGTGCCAGCAGCGTAGCTCAGGGAGGCTACACCTTC. It yields the protein CASSVAQGGYTF.

This chain connects TRBV29-1 to TRBJ2-3; no reliable D call. CDR3 length equals 11 residues. Trimming removed 6 bases from V and 3 bases from J, with 7 bases in between. Germline lookup yields CDR1 SQVTM and CDR2 ANQGSEA. For the CDR3, the DNA is TGCAGCGTGGTCGAGACAGATACGCAGTATTTT. It encodes CSVVETDTQYF.

On this clone itself: This specimen includes other DNA sequences encoding the same CDR3. This sequence joins TRBV7-9 and TRBJ1-1; 7 bases align to TRBD1. Germline V gives CDR1 SEHNR, CDR2 FQNEAQ (reference sequence). The CDR3 has 17 residues. The J segment lost 5 bases and the V segment lost 5 bases, leaving 17 bases of the junction unmatched. The DNA of the CDR3 is TGTGCCAGCAGCCCCAATCAGGGGGGCGTAGGGAATACTGAAGCTTTCTTT. Translating it yields CASSPNQGGVGNTEAFF.

On this clone: The junction shows a germline mismatch at one end, possibly a read error. The rearrangement links TRBV6-4 to TRBJ1-1; the D gene is possibly TRBD1 (5 bases). The CDR3 length is 13 residues. Per the germline V gene, CDR1 is MRHNA and CDR2 is SNTAGT. CDR3 in amino acids: CASSEYGGTDAFF. DNA for the CDR3: TGTGCCAGCAGTGAATATGGGGGGACTGATGCTTTCTTT.

J is TRBJ2-1 and V is TRBV7-2; D remains unclear. The V and J ends lost 5 bases and 0 bases respectively, with 17 bases between them. Looked up from germline, CDR1 is SGHTA and CDR2 is FQGNSA. The CDR3 runs 17 residues. The CDR3 bases are TGTGCCAGCAGCCATTTGGTCGTAATAGCCTCCTACAATGAGCAGTTCTTC. Encoded protein: CASSHLVVIASYNEQFF. Combining the CDR3 with reference TRBV7-2 and TRBJ2-1 gives the whole variable domain GAGVSQSPSNKVTEKGKDVELRCDPISGHTALYWYRQSLGQGLEFLIYFQGNSAPDKSGLPSDRFSAERTGGSVSTLTIQRTQQEDSAVYLCASSHLVVIASYNEQFFGPGTRLTVL.

This clone was seen just once. The chain couples TRBV28 to TRBJ1-1; no reliable D call. The CDR3 has 16 amino acids. From germline, CDR1 is MDHEN and CDR2 SYDVKM. Between the trimmed V and J ends, which lost 3 bases and 6 bases, there was a span of 20 bases. CDR3 sequence (DNA): TGTGCCAGCAGTTTTGGCCCCAACTATATTTCGGCTGAAGCTTTCTTT. Protein product: CASSFGPNYISAEAFF.